The entry that follows covers one T cell receptor beta chain sequence. This receptor's antigen is unknown. Per-nucleotide qualities are absent, and no much larger clonotype sits a single base away. This entry belongs to a study of blood T cells in healthy people across ages (dated by TCRdb to between 2014 and 2017). About the investigation overall: Template switching captured roughly one uniquely barcoded TCR beta cDNA molecule per two T cells in model experiments. To track age-related changes in TCR beta repertoire diversity, the study relied on deep sequencing normalized with unique cDNA molecular identifiers. Two additional independent replicas of 1 million unique cDNA reads from the same blood draw were analyzed for two donors (one aged 18 to 30 and one aged 80 or older). The donors were divided into four age groups: young (average around 16 years), middle-aged (approximately 42), aged (around 59) and long-lived (around 87). To avoid experimental bias, donors of different ages were distributed randomly across sequencing lanes. Study-wide findings and limitations: Because donor CMV infection status was unknown, age-related changes in expanded clonotypes were potentially confounded. Compared with the aged group, more naive CD4+ T cells, fewer expanded clones and increased TCR diversity were shown by the long-lived group, suggesting age selection. Conclusive comparison of naive and antigen-experienced compartments was prevented by the profiling of bulk unsorted PBMCs. There was a strong correlation between observed TCR beta diversity and the percentage of naive T cells measured by flow cytometry. As age increased, observed TCR beta diversity per million T cells dropped in a roughly linear way, and a significant reduction was already evident by age roughly 36. Estimates of total diversity based on one million sequenced T cells were considered lower bounds and underestimates.

The CDR3 numbers 13 residues from cysteine through phenylalanine. Only the CDR3 DNA stays, 39 bases, in frame from base 1. V sheds 7 bases and J sheds 0 bases, leaving 7 bases between their ends. Reading the germline V gene (reference sequence) gives CDR1 LNHDA and CDR2 SQIVND. Systemically healthy Caucasian individuals from Russia, some 38 in total and aged roughly 6 to 100 years, were included as donors. Ten milliliters of peripheral blood were drawn from each donor into EDTA-treated Vacutainer tubes. Ficoll-Paque density-gradient centrifugation was used to isolate PBMCs, with at least 6 million obtained per sample. Trizol reagent was used to extract total RNA from the PBMCs, yielding at least 5 micrograms per sample. For every donor, flow cytometry on a PBMC aliquot measured the percentage of naive CD45RAhigh/CD27high T cells. Library preparation used 5' RACE. Data came from an Illumina HiSeq 2500. A second roughly 6 to 12 cycle PCR used a sample-barcoded 5' primer and a J-beta primer mix. A template-switch 5' adaptor carrying 12 random nucleotides introduced a unique molecular identifier onto each TCR beta cDNA molecule. Each sample yielded at least 2.5 million CDR3-containing paired-end reads. The Mint cDNA synthesis kit, primed by a TRBC-specific oligonucleotide, was used to synthesize first-strand cDNA from all RNA. After uracil-DNA glycosylase treatment, a first 18-cycle PCR used universal primers M1SS and BC2_uni_R on all cDNA. Processing in the source paper ran as follows. Normalization of each sample was performed by random selection of 1 million high-quality reads, each carrying a distinct molecular identifier. Reads with shared molecular identifiers were discarded instead of being binned into consensus sequences. CDR3 identification, clonotype clustering and error correction used MiTCR with a Q25 quality threshold and the strictest error-elimination algorithm. Lower-bound total TCR beta diversity was estimated with a nonparametric unseen species model using Euler transformation. Through fastp at Q25 and MiXCR, TCRdb rebuilt clones from the public reads, retaining in-frame beta chains. Each entry is one CDR3 protein sequence, shown with its most common DNA and genes. What appears here as the V and J calls and clone size reflects TCRdb's work, not the paper's. The sample table lists about 900,000 distinct CDR3 sequences, roughly 43% of them with a count of one. 13% of the sample goes to the ten largest clones.

The receptor chain draws on TRBV19 and TRBJ2-1, with an unclear D gene assignment. Sequencing was done on a sample of blood. This TCR derives from a man aged 25 to 40 in good health. At the DNA level, the sequence is TGTGCCAGTACAACGACCTCCTACAATGAGCAGTTCTTC. It codes for CASTTTSYNEQFF.